Following are 10 T cell receptor beta chains from one sample sequenced in a study of Ad26.COV2.S vaccination and SARS-CoV-2 variants. Treatment in this sample: around 19 received Ad26.COV2.S at low or high dose, single or two shots; about 5 received placebo; per-sample allocation not given. Collection of the samples took place on day 63 after the first injection of vaccine or placebo. Generated by immunoSEQ multiplex PCR, the TCRdb table keeps only in-frame clones and is missing some. The sample gives around 450,000 clones, about 93% of which show up once; less than 15% is in the top ten. The specimen was peripheral blood, collected in a trial of Ad26.COV2.S vaccine versus placebo. Every receptor here comes from a person between 18 and 59 years old who received the Ad26.COV2.S COVID-19 vaccine or a placebo.

The rearrangement joins TRBV10-3 to TRBJ2-1, with D possibly being TRBD1 (5 bases). Per the germline V gene, CDR1 is ENHRY and CDR2 is SYGVKD. The CDR3 spans 13 residues. Trimming shortened V by 7 bases and J by 4 bases, and 11 bases separated the two germline ends. CDR3 amino acids: CAITTDTYNEQFF. The CDR3 bases are TGTGCCATCACCACGGACACATACAATGAGCAGTTCTTC.

J is TRBJ2-6 and V is TRBV10-3, with TRBD1 identical over 8 bases. The length of the CDR3 is 16 residues. Germline V lookup: CDR1 ENHRY, CDR2 SYGVKD. V trimming: 8 bases; J trimming: 0 bases; junction bases outside the gene matches: 6. The CDR3 coding sequence is TGTGCCATCGAGAACAGGGGGAACTCTGGGGCCAACGTCCTGACTTTC. It translates to CAIENRGNSGANVLTF.

The chain combines TRBV5-5 with TRBJ2-7; 8 bases line up with TRBD2. Germline V lookup: CDR1 SGHKS, CDR2 YYEKEE (reference sequence). This CDR3 spans 14 amino acids. V lost 4 bases, J lost 2 bases, and 5 bases stayed unmatched. This chain's CDR3 is CASSLLAVPYEQYF. CDR3 DNA: TGTGCCAGCAGCCTACTAGCGGTACCCTACGAGCAGTACTTC.

In DNA form, the CDR3 reads TGTGCCAGCAGGACAGGCCACACTGAAGCTTTCTTT. Residues: CASRTGHTEAFF. The chain combines TRBV28 with TRBJ1-1, with a possible D match to TRBD1 (6 bases). Germline V gives CDR1 MDHEN, CDR2 SYDVKM. The length of the CDR3 is 12 residues. The V gene lost 6 bases and the J gene lost 3 bases, with 8 bases spanning the gap.

This clone has a handful of counts. The rearrangement links TRBV5-4 to TRBJ2-1; the match to TRBD2 covers 8 bases. The CDR3 loop spans 16 amino acids. Germline assignment: CDR1 SGHNT and CDR2 YYREEE (reference sequence). The ends lost 4 bases at V and 1 base at J; junction bases unmatched: 7. CDR3 DNA sequence: TGTGCCAGCAGCCGGGGGGGCGGGCCTTCCTACAATGAGCAGTTCTTC. Its protein product is CASSRGGGPSYNEQFF.

J is TRBJ1-5 and V is TRBV6-5; 8 nucleotides line up with TRBD1. CDR3 size: 15 residues. Trimming at V came to 5 bases and at J to 2 bases, leaving 5 bases not matched to a gene. Germline values: CDR1 MNHEY, CDR2 SVGAGI. The CDR3 protein is CASSQGAAGNQPQHF. The CDR3 bases are TGTGCCAGCAGTCAGGGGGCCGCGGGCAATCAGCCCCAGCATTTT.

The J gene is TRBJ1-2, the V gene TRBV18; D might be TRBD1 (5 bases). V lost 6 bases and J 0 bases, leaving 17 bases between the germline ends. From germline, CDR1 is KGHSH and CDR2 LQKENI. The CDR3 totals 16 residues. The CDR3 protein is CASSTGRANANYGYTF. The CDR3 DNA reads TGTGCCAGCTCCACGGGCAGGGCTAATGCTAACTATGGCTACACCTTC.

The V gene is TRBV30, the J gene TRBJ1-1; D remains ambiguous. CDR1 and CDR2 (germline): GTSNPN, SVGIG (reference sequence). Trimming shortened V by 0 bases and J by 5 bases, and 7 bases separated the two germline ends. This CDR3 spans 12 amino acids. The CDR3 DNA follows: TGTGCCTGGAGTGTTCCTCGGACTGAAGCTTTCTTT. Its translation is CAWSVPRTEAFF.

The chain carries TRBV10-3 and TRBJ2-1, with 12 bases lining up with TRBD2. V trimming: 5 bases; J trimming: 7 bases; junction bases outside the gene matches: 9. Germline CDR1 is ENHRY and CDR2 is SYGVKD. CDR3 length: 16 residues. The CDR3 loop reads CAISPLAGGLWNEQFF. The DNA for the CDR3 is TGTGCCATCAGTCCCCTAGCGGGAGGGCTGTGGAATGAGCAGTTCTTC.

The DNA for the CDR3 is TGTGCCAGCAGCTTAGTTTTCGGGAGGAAGGATGAGCAGTTCTTC. It specifies CASSLVFGRKDEQFF. This chain links TRBV7-8 with TRBJ2-1; 7 nucleotides line up with TRBD2. V dropped 1 base and J dropped 8; count of bases not matched to a gene: 8. Germline V gives CDR1 SGHVS, CDR2 FQNEAQ. The CDR3 consists of 15 residues.